Shown below are 28 T cell receptor beta chains from a single sample sequenced in a study of CD8 T cells in Susac syndrome. When the RNA was reverse transcribed, random hexamers were used with an input of roughly 0.5 to 1 ug. Each CDR3 protein gets one entry after TCRdb re-called the immunoSEQ multiplex PCR reads with MiXCR. The data hold about 210,000 distinct CDR3 sequences, with around 96% observed a single time. Sequenced: CD4+ T cells from PBMCs. These receptors were collected from a human donor with multiple sclerosis.

J is TRBJ2-5 and V is TRBV7-3; D remains unclear. In germline, CDR1 is SGHTA, CDR2 FQGTGA. Trimming shortened V by 6 bases and J by 2 bases, and 10 bases separated the two germline ends. This CDR3 comprises 13 residues. The CDR3 sequence is CASSPSSQETQYF. DNA of the CDR3: TGTGCCAGCAGTCCTTCTTCTCAAGAGACCCAGTACTTC.

DNA of the CDR3: TGTGCCAGCAGCGGGGGACAAGTCTATGGCTACACCTTC. This translates into CASSGGQVYGYTF. This sequence joins TRBV9 and TRBJ1-2, with a possible D match to TRBD1 (6 bases). V was trimmed by 3 bases and J by 4 bases, leaving 10 bases between them. The CDR3 extends over 13 amino acids. Per germline, CDR1 SGDLS and CDR2 YYNGEE.

This chain uses TRBV5-1 with TRBJ2-6; TRBD2 is a possible D gene (6 bases). The V end was cut by 3 bases, the J end by 2 bases, with 9 bases between. The CDR3 is made up of 15 amino acids. Germline V gives CDR1 SGHRS, CDR2 YFSETQ. CDR3 amino acids: CASSSGLTGANVLTF. The CDR3, as DNA: TGCGCCAGCAGCTCTGGACTAACTGGGGCCAACGTCCTGACTTTC.

This CDR3 is CTSSQKPGLAGETQYF. In nucleotides, the CDR3 is TGCACCAGCAGCCAAAAACCGGGACTAGCGGGAGAGACCCAGTACTTC. The chain uses TRBV1 and TRBJ2-5; the table's D gene call, TRBD2, was not cross checked with the DNA. TRBV1 is termed a pseudogene. This CDR3 comprises 16 residues.

The CDR3 loop reads CSARDAASGKYEQYF. CDR3 sequence (DNA): TGCAGTGCTAGAGATGCGGCTAGCGGCAAATACGAGCAGTACTTC. V and J are TRBV20-1 and TRBJ2-7, with 7 bases identical to TRBD2. With V trimmed by 0 bases and J by 4 bases, 9 bases remained unmatched. CDR3 length: 15 amino acids. Germline V CDR1 and CDR2: DFQATT, SNEGSKA (reference sequence).

This rearrangement joins TRBV20-1 to TRBJ2-7; the D is unclear. The germline gives CDR1 DFQATT, CDR2 SNEGSKA (reference sequence). V was trimmed by 3 bases and J by 2 bases, leaving 8 bases between them. The CDR3 runs to 12 residues. The DNA for the CDR3 is TGCAGTGCTAGTGACCGAACCTACGAGCAGTACTTC. The encoded protein is CSASDRTYEQYF.

The chain carries TRBV2 and TRBJ2-7; D may correspond to TRBD1 or TRBD2 (6 bases each). The CDR3 length is 14 residues. Trimming removed 7 bases from V and 3 bases from J, with 16 bases in between. Germline-derived CDR1 and CDR2 are SNHLY and FYNNEI. The CDR3 DNA follows: TGTGCCAGCAACCGGGGGCCGATAGACTACGAGCAGTACTTC. Its protein is CASNRGPIDYEQYF.

The V call is TRBV28, the J call TRBJ2-3, with D unclear. CDR1 is MDHEN and CDR2 is SYDVKM in the germline V gene. Trimming removed 6 bases at V and 2 bases at J, with 9 bases between. The CDR3 totals 13 residues. CDR3 sequence reads: CASRLQITDTQYF. CDR3 coding DNA: TGTGCCAGCAGGTTACAGATCACAGATACGCAGTATTTT.

The chain links TRBV28 to TRBJ2-6, with D uncertain. The CDR3 totals 14 residues. Germline lookup yields CDR1 MDHEN and CDR2 SYDVKM. Trimming stripped 6 bases from V and 1 base from J, with 7 bases between. The CDR3 bases are TGTGCCAGCAGCGAACCATCTGGGGCCAACGTCCTGACTTTC. This gives the protein CASSEPSGANVLTF.

Only one count was recorded for this clonotype. The chain couples TRBV29-1 to TRBJ2-7, with D possibly TRBD2 on 6 matching bases. Germline V gene data show CDR1 as SQVTM and CDR2 as ANQGSEA. V lost 7 bases and J 2 bases, leaving 12 bases between the germline ends. The CDR3 is 12 residues long. The CDR3 DNA reads as TGCAGCGGATTGGGCGGGACCTACGAGCAGTACTTC. Amino acid sequence: CSGLGGTYEQYF.

This clonotype was seen just once. The CDR3 protein is CASSFGRGRTGELFF. CDR3 nucleotide sequence: TGTGCCAGCAGCTTCGGACGGGGGCGGACCGGGGAGCTGTTTTTT. The chain links TRBV7-8 to TRBJ2-2; D is tentatively TRBD1 or TRBD2 (6 bases each). The CDR3 runs 15 residues. The V and J ends lost 3 bases and 5 bases respectively, with 13 bases between them. Germline loops: CDR1 SGHVS, CDR2 FQNEAQ.

The chain couples TRBV5-1 to TRBJ2-4; D is possibly TRBD2 (6 bases). Germline V gene data show CDR1 as SGHRS and CDR2 as YFSETQ. Trimming took 7 bases from V and 0 from J, leaving 17 bases between them. The CDR3 runs 16 residues. This CDR3 reads CASCRDSALAKNIQYF. CDR3 in DNA: TGCGCCAGCTGCCGGGACTCCGCTCTAGCCAAAAACATTCAGTACTTC.

The chain employs TRBV20-1 and TRBJ1-2, with D maybe TRBD1 (5 bases). CDR1 is DFQATT and CDR2 is SNEGSKA in the germline V gene (reference sequence). V was shortened by 8 bases and J by 2 bases, with 18 bases between the two germline ends. CDR3 size: 14 residues. The CDR3 sequence is CSTSHGGANYGYTF. CDR3 in DNA: TGCAGTACCTCCCATGGGGGAGCCAACTATGGCTACACCTTC.

CDR3 amino acids: CSARESVLGEQYF. The DNA of the CDR3 is TGCAGTGCTAGAGAGTCGGTTCTGGGGGAGCAGTACTTC. The chain couples TRBV20-1 to TRBJ2-7; D call uncertain. Deletions cut 0 bases from V and 7 bases from J, with 13 bases between. There are 13 residues in the CDR3. Germline V gives CDR1 DFQATT, CDR2 SNEGSKA (reference sequence).

V is TRBV29-1 and J is TRBJ2-5; 8 bases fit TRBD2. With 8 bases clipped from V and 7 bases from J, the junction kept 24 bases outside the gene matches. CDR3 length equals 17 residues. Germline values: CDR1 SQVTM, CDR2 ANQGSEA. The CDR3 loop reads CSTGSHLGEREMGTQYF. The CDR3 DNA follows: TGCAGCACTGGTTCACACCTCGGGGAGCGGGAGATGGGGACCCAGTACTTC.

The rearrangement joins TRBV12-3 or TRBV12-4 to TRBJ1-2; the D is unclear. This CDR3 region has 12 residues. The V gene lost 8 bases and the J gene lost 0 bases, with 7 bases spanning the gap. Written as DNA, the CDR3 is TGTGCCAGCCAGTTAGCTAACTATGGCTACACCTTC. Protein sequence: CASQLANYGYTF.

The chain uses TRBV29-1 and TRBJ2-3, with 8 bases that match TRBD2. CDR3 length: 14 residues. J was trimmed by 1 base and V by 3 bases; bases with no gene match: 3. Germline lookup yields CDR1 SQVTM and CDR2 ANQGSEA. The DNA of the CDR3 is TGCAGCGTTGATCGTAGCGGGGGCACAGATACGCAGTATTTT. Its protein product is CSVDRSGGTDTQYF.

The table lists this clonotype with a count of one. The chain couples TRBV6-5 to TRBJ2-5, with D maybe TRBD2 (6 bases). Germline CDR1 MNHEY, CDR2 SVGAGI. V lost 7 bases to trimming and J lost 7 bases, with 10 bases between them. CDR3 length equals 11 residues. The CDR3 region has the DNA TGTGCCAGCACTAATAGCGGGACCCAGTACTTC. This encodes CASTNSGTQYF.

The rearrangement joins TRBV20-1 to TRBJ2-5; 16 positions agree with TRBD2. CDR1 and CDR2 (germline): DFQATT, SNEGSKA (reference sequence). The CDR3 spans 17 residues. V gave up 7 bases and J gave up 5 bases; unmatched junction bases: 13. The CDR3 sequence is CSGISGTSGRGAETQYF. In nucleotides, the CDR3 is TGCAGTGGGATTTCCGGGACTAGCGGGAGGGGTGCCGAGACCCAGTACTTC.

The chain combines TRBV11-2 with TRBJ1-1, with D perhaps TRBD1 (5 bases). Germline V gene sequence: CDR1 SGHAT, CDR2 FQNNGV. Trimming removed 6 bases at V and 0 bases at J, with 11 bases between. The CDR3 length is 14 residues. CDR3 amino acids: CASRNRLLNTEAFF. The CDR3 coding sequence is TGTGCCAGCAGGAACAGGCTTCTGAACACTGAAGCTTTCTTT.

This chain joins TRBV7-2 and TRBJ2-1; no firm D call. Germline CDR1 is SGHTA and CDR2 is FQGNSA. V was clipped by 0 bases and J by 8 bases, with 14 bases between them. CDR3 size: 15 residues. This CDR3 is CASSLAPRVLDEQFF. The CDR3 DNA reads TGTGCCAGCAGCTTAGCGCCTCGGGTCCTCGATGAGCAGTTCTTC.

The V and J genes are TRBV18 and TRBJ2-1, with D tentatively TRBD2 (6 bases). This CDR3 has 14 residues. Germline V lookup: CDR1 KGHSH, CDR2 LQKENI. Trimming removed 3 bases at V and 6 bases at J, with 12 bases between. The CDR3 DNA reads TGTGCCAGCTCACCGGACTATACGGCCAATGAGCAGTTCTTC. Translated: CASSPDYTANEQFF.

The chain has TRBV7-9 and TRBJ1-1; 10 bases agree with TRBD1. Germline V CDR1 and CDR2: SEHNR, FQNEAQ (reference sequence). This CDR3 is 17 amino acids long. V lost 4 bases, J lost 1 base, and 9 bases stayed unmatched. The CDR3: CASSSGRTGGPNTEAFF. The CDR3 nucleotides are TGTGCCAGCAGCTCCGGGCGGACAGGGGGACCGAACACTGAAGCTTTCTTT.

This clonotype was seen just once. The chain has TRBV2 and TRBJ1-5; 9 bases line up with TRBD1. Trimming took 6 bases from V and 7 from J; bases not matched to a gene: 7. The CDR3 runs to 14 residues. CDR1 and CDR2 from the germline V gene are SNHLY and FYNNEI. Written as DNA, the CDR3 is TGTGCCAGCAGGGGGGACAGGGAGAGGCAGCCCCAGCATTTT. Its translation: CASRGDRERQPQHF.

The V gene is TRBV20-1, the J gene TRBJ2-7; unclear D gene. CDR3 length: 13 amino acids. Germline CDR1 reads DFQATT; CDR2 reads SNEGSKA (reference sequence). Trimming stripped 6 bases from V and 6 bases from J, with 18 bases between. The CDR3 DNA follows: TGCAGTGCCCTGACATACGCCCTTGCCGAGCAGTACTTC. It codes for CSALTYALAEQYF.

J is TRBJ1-2 and V is TRBV15, with 7 bases fitting TRBD1. Germline CDR1 LNHNV, CDR2 YYDKDF (reference sequence). Germline trimming cut 5 bases from V and 3 bases from J; bases unmatched to any gene: 3. The CDR3 is 13 amino acids. This CDR3 reads CATSAQGYYGYTF. The CDR3 coding sequence is TGTGCCACCAGCGCACAGGGGTACTATGGCTACACCTTC.

As DNA, the CDR3 is TGTGCCAGCAGCTTAGGTGTTGCCGGTGGCTACACCTTC. This codes for CASSLGVAGGYTF. V gene TRBV7-8 combines with J gene TRBJ1-2; no clear D. Per the germline V gene, CDR1 is SGHVS and CDR2 is FQNEAQ. The CDR3 spans 13 residues. V lost 1 base, J lost 7 bases, and 10 bases lay in between.

The V and J genes are TRBV5-1 and TRBJ1-2; no clear D gene. Germline CDR1 is SGHRS and CDR2 is YFSETQ. The CDR3 is 14 residues long. V was trimmed by 4 bases and J by 0 bases, leaving 10 bases between them. The CDR3 DNA is TGCGCCAGCAGCATCCGGACTTCTAACTATGGCTACACCTTC. Its translation is CASSIRTSNYGYTF.